This is a list of T cell receptor beta chains from one sample in a study of cytomegalovirus exposure and HLA in healthy donors. Using immunoSEQ multiplex PCR, the repertoire was profiled, and TCRdb retains in-frame clones only, with some absent. Of 95,000 to 150,000 clones listed, over 65% are singletons. The sample was PBMCs. These receptors were obtained from a man aged 40-49 years in good health and CMV-seropositive. The CDR3 runs from the conserved cysteine through the conserved F or W. Fields, in order: D gene, J gene, V gene, clone size, CDR3 protein, CDR3 DNA. A D gene is named only where the DNA matches it firmly. Only some rows state a clone size, as once, few, many or a class for expanded clones.

>NA|TRBJ2-2|TRBV7-2|NA
CASSLGRALSGELFF
TGTGCCAGCAGCTTAGGCAGGGCCCTGTCCGGGGAGCTGTTTTTT
>TRBD2|TRBJ2-2|TRBV6-1|NA
CASTERGEVGELFF
TGTGCCAGCACCGAGCGGGGGGAGGTCGGGGAGCTGTTTTTT
>TRBD1|TRBJ2-7|TRBV5-1|NA
CASSSGQGPYEQYF
TGCGCCAGCAGCTCCGGACAGGGCCCCTACGAGCAGTACTTC
>NA|TRBJ1-1|TRBV9|NA
CASSVAGDRTEAFF
TGTGCCAGCAGCGTAGCGGGGGATCGGACTGAAGCTTTCTTT
>TRBD2|TRBJ2-3|TRBV7-7|NA
CASSLASGRAIGDTQYF
TGTGCTAGCAGCTTAGCTAGCGGGAGGGCCATCGGAGATACGCAGTATTTT
>NA|TRBJ1-3|TRBV6-5|NA
CASSYRRSAGNTIYF
TGTGCCAGCAGTTACCGGAGAAGTGCTGGAAACACCATATATTTT
>TRBD2|TRBJ2-2|TRBV7-6|once
CASSSSGLAGHTGELFF
TGTGCCAGCAGCTCCTCGGGACTAGCGGGTCACACCGGGGAGCTGTTTTTT
>NA|TRBJ1-4|TRBV29-1|NA
CSVEAGPFGEKLFF
TGCAGCGTTGAGGCGGGGCCGTTTGGGGAAAAACTGTTTTTT
>TRBD2|TRBJ2-1|TRBV18|NA
CASSPTGGGYNEQFF
TGTGCCAGCTCACCAACCGGGGGGGGTTACAATGAGCAGTTCTTC
>TRBD1|TRBJ2-5|TRBV4-3|NA
CASSLDRGETQYF
TGCGCCAGCAGCCTAGACAGGGGAGAGACCCAGTACTTC
>TRBD2|TRBJ2-1|TRBV5-1|NA
CASSSQRGDYNEQFF
TGCGCCAGCAGCTCCCAGCGGGGGGACTACAATGAGCAGTTCTTC
>NA|TRBJ2-5|TRBV5-4|NA
CASTESRDSKETQYF
TGTGCCAGCACCGAATCCCGGGACTCGAAAGAGACCCAGTACTTC
>TRBD1|TRBJ1-1|TRBV5-1|NA
CASSLGQGRFTEAFF
TGCGCCAGCAGCCTCGGACAGGGAAGGTTCACTGAAGCTTTCTTT
>TRBD2|TRBJ2-1|TRBV9|NA
CASSVGSGTYNEQFF
TGTGCCAGCAGCGTAGGTAGCGGGACTTACAATGAGCAGTTCTTC
>TRBD1|TRBJ1-4|TRBV6-5|NA
CASSPGTVRDEKLFF
TGTGCCAGCAGCCCTGGGACAGTGAGGGATGAAAAACTGTTTTTT